The rows below give T cell receptor beta chains drawn from one sample of a study of STAT3 mutations in large granular lymphocyte leukemia. TCRdb keeps only in-frame clones here, not all; method: immunoSEQ multiplex PCR. Of roughly 1,500 clones listed, about three quarters are singletons. Sequenced input: peripheral blood mononuclear cells. These receptors all come from a woman aged 65 to 85 with T-cell large granular lymphocyte leukemia. Some clones in this sample may be carry-over from other donors' samples. The CDR3 runs from the conserved cysteine through the conserved F or W. The order of the fields is J gene, D gene, clone size, CDR3 length, V gene, CDR3 protein, CDR3 DNA. A D gene is named only where the DNA matches it firmly. Clone sizes are given selectively: once, few, many, or a class where the clone is expanded.

J: TRBJ2-7; D: NA; size: NA; length: 14; V: TRBV10-2; CDR3: CASSETGFGYEQYF; DNA: TGCGCCAGCAGTGAAACAGGGTTTGGCTACGAGCAGTACTTC
J: TRBJ2-3; D: TRBD2; size: NA; length: 17; V: TRBV18; CDR3: CASSLGTSGSWMDTQYF; DNA: TGTGCCAGCTCACTCGGGACTAGCGGGAGTTGGATGGATACGCAGTATTTT
J: TRBJ2-7; D: NA; size: NA; length: 11; V: TRBV27; CDR3: CACHRGDEQYF; DNA: TGTGCCTGTCATCGCGGGGACGAGCAGTACTTC
J: TRBJ1-1; D: NA; size: NA; length: 12; V: TRBV4-1; CDR3: CASRLGNTEAFF; DNA: TGCGCCAGCAGACTCGGGAACACTGAAGCTTTCTTT
J: TRBJ2-7; D: TRBD1; size: NA; length: 15; V: TRBV7-8; CDR3: CASSTTGQGFYEQYF; DNA: TGTGCCAGCAGTACGACCGGACAGGGATTCTACGAGCAGTACTTC
J: TRBJ1-1; D: NA; size: NA; length: 13; V: TRBV5-1; CDR3: CASSLDPNTEAFF; DNA: TGCGCCAGCAGCTTGGACCCGAACACTGAAGCTTTCTTT
J: TRBJ1-2; D: NA; size: NA; length: 14; V: TRBV27; CDR3: CASSTRSENYGYTF; DNA: TGTGCCAGCAGTACACGCAGCGAAAACTATGGCTACACCTTC
J: TRBJ1-2; D: TRBD1; size: NA; length: 17; V: TRBV18; CDR3: CASSPEPPGQGNYGYTF; DNA: TGTGCCAGCTCACCAGAGCCGCCCGGACAGGGGAACTATGGCTACACCTTC
J: TRBJ1-5; D: NA; size: few; length: 13; V: TRBV6-6; CDR3: CASTNGANQPQHF; DNA: TGTGCCAGCACGAATGGAGCCAATCAGCCCCAGCATTTT
J: TRBJ1-5; D: NA; size: NA; length: 15; V: TRBV7-2; CDR3: CASSLDGASNQPQHF; DNA: TGTGCCAGCAGCTTAGATGGGGCATCCAATCAGCCCCAGCATTTT
J: TRBJ2-1; D: TRBD1; size: NA; length: 12; V: TRBV29-1; CDR3: CSVARQGGEQFF; DNA: TGCAGCGTGGCCAGACAGGGGGGTGAGCAGTTCTTC
J: TRBJ2-7; D: TRBD1; size: large; length: 15; V: TRBV15; CDR3: CATSASGTVPYEQYF; DNA: TGTGCCACCAGCGCTTCCGGGACAGTACCCTACGAGCAGTACTTC
J: TRBJ1-2; D: TRBD1; size: NA; length: 15; V: TRBV5-4; CDR3: CASSGDRGYFYGYTF; DNA: TGTGCCAGCAGCGGGGACAGGGGGTATTTCTATGGCTACACCTTC
J: TRBJ1-4; D: TRBD1; size: NA; length: 14; V: TRBV5-1; CDR3: CASSGGTGGEKLFF; DNA: TGCGCCAGCAGCGGGGGGACAGGCGGTGAAAAACTGTTTTTT
J: TRBJ2-1; D: NA; size: NA; length: 14; V: TRBV7-2; CDR3: CASSLLIEVNEQFF; DNA: TGTGCCAGCAGCTTATTAATAGAGGTCAATGAGCAGTTCTTC
J: TRBJ2-5; D: TRBD2; size: NA; length: 15; V: TRBV5-4; CDR3: CASSLAGRGQETQYF; DNA: TGTGCCAGCAGCTTGGCCGGGAGGGGCCAGGAGACCCAGTACTTC
J: TRBJ2-3; D: NA; size: few; length: 17; V: TRBV21-1; CDR3: CATPGVASGRLEDTQYF; DNA: TGTGCCACCCCCGGCGTCGCTAGCGGGAGGTTGGAGGATACGCAGTATTTT
J: TRBJ2-2; D: NA; size: NA; length: 13; V: TRBV30; CDR3: CAGGDLITGELFF; DNA: TGTGCCGGAGGGGACTTAATCACCGGGGAGCTGTTTTTT
J: TRBJ1-1; D: NA; size: NA; length: 15; V: TRBV18; CDR3: CASSPSERVDTEAFF; DNA: TGTGCCAGCTCCCCGAGCGAAAGGGTAGACACTGAAGCTTTCTTT
J: TRBJ1-1; D: NA; size: NA; length: 15; V: TRBV13; CDR3: CASSVGTGPYLEAFF; DNA: TGTGCCAGCAGCGTTGGTACAGGGCCCTACTTGGAAGCTTTCTTT
J: TRBJ2-7; D: NA; size: few; length: 15; V: TRBV7-2; CDR3: CASSWGHLPSYEQYF; DNA: TGTGCCAGCAGCTGGGGACACCTTCCGTCCTACGAGCAGTACTTC
J: TRBJ2-4; D: NA; size: NA; length: 17; V: TRBV5-1; CDR3: CASSLVDSSRAKNIQYF; DNA: TGCGCCAGCAGCTTGGTCGACTCGAGCAGGGCCAAAAACATTCAGTACTTC
J: TRBJ2-4; D: NA; size: NA; length: 15; V: TRBV27; CDR3: CASSTYQGTKNIQYF; DNA: TGTGCCAGCAGTACATACCAGGGAACCAAAAACATTCAGTACTTC
J: TRBJ2-7; D: NA; size: few; length: 17; V: TRBV4-1; CDR3: CASSQVRELGPSYKQYF; DNA: TGCGCCAGCAGCCAAGTAAGGGAATTGGGACCATCATACAAGCAGTACTTC
J: TRBJ1-2; D: TRBD1; size: NA; length: 14; V: TRBV29-1; CDR3: CSVSDRGIYYGYTF; DNA: TGCAGCGTTTCCGACAGGGGCATTTACTATGGCTACACCTTC
J: TRBJ1-1; D: NA; size: NA; length: 15; V: TRBV5-4; CDR3: CASSSEPAGVGSAFF; DNA: TGTGCCAGCAGCTCGGAGCCCGCCGGGGTAGGGTCAGCTTTCTTT
J: TRBJ2-5; D: NA; size: NA; length: 14; V: TRBV5-1; CDR3: CASSLGQSQETQYF; DNA: TGCGCCAGCAGCTTAGGACAGAGCCAAGAGACCCAGTACTTC
J: TRBJ2-7; D: NA; size: NA; length: 12; V: TRBV18; CDR3: CASSPRDDEQYF; DNA: TGTGCCAGCTCACCACGAGACGACGAGCAGTACTTC
J: TRBJ2-7; D: NA; size: NA; length: 13; V: TRBV27; CDR3: CASSLTTAYEQYF; DNA: TGTGCCAGCAGTCTTACGACAGCCTACGAGCAGTACTTC